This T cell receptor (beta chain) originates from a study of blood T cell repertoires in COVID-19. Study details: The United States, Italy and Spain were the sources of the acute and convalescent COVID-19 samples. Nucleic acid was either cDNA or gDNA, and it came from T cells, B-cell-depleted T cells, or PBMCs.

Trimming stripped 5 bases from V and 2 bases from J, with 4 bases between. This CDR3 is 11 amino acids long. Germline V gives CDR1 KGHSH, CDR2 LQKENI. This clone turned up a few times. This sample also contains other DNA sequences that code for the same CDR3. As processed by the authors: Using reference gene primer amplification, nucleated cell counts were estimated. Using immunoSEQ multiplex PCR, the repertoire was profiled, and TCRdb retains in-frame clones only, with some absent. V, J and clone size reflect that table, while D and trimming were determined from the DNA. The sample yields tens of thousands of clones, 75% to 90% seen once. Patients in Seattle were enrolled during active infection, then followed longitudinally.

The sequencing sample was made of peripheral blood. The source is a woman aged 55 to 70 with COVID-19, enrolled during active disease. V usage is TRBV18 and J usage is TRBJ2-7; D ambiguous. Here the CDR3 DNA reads TGTGCCAGCTCAAATACCTACGAGCAGTACTTC. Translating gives CASSNTYEQYF.